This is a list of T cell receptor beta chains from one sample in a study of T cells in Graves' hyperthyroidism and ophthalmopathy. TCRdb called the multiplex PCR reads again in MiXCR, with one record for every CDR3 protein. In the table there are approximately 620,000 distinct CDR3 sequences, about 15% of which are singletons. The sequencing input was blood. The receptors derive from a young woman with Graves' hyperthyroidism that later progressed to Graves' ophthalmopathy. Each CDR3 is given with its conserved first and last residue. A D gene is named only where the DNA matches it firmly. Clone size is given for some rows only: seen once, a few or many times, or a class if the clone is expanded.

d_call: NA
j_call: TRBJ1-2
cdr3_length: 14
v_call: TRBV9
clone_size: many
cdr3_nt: TGTGCCAGCAGCGAGGACGGACTTAACTATGGCTACACCTTC
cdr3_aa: CASSEDGLNYGYTF

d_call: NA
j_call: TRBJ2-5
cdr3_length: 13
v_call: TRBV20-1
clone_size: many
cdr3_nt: TGCAGTGCTAGAGTAATAGCCCAAGGGACCCAGTACTTC
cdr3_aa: CSARVIAQGTQYF

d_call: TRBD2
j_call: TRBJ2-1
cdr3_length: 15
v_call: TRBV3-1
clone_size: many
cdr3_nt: TGTGCCAGCAGCCAAGATCGGCTAGCGGGGTATGAGCAGTTCTTC
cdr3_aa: CASSQDRLAGYEQFF

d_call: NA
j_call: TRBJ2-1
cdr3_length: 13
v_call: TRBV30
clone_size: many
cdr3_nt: TGTGCCTGGAGGGGACTCGACTACAATGAGCAGTTCTTC
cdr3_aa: CAWRGLDYNEQFF

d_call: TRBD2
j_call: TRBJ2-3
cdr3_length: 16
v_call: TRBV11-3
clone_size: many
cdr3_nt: TGTGCCAGCAGCTTAGCAGCGGGAGGAGGAACAGATACGCAGTATTTT
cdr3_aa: CASSLAAGGGTDTQYF

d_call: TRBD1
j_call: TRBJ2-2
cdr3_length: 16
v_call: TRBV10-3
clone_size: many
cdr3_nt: TGTGCCATCAGTGGGGATACAGGGGGAAGAACCGGGGAGCTGTTTTTT
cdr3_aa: CAISGDTGGRTGELFF

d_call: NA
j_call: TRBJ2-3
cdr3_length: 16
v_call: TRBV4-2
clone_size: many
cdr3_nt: TGTGCCAGCAGCCAAGTGGTTAGCGGAAGCACAGATACGCAGTATTTT
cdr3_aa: CASSQVVSGSTDTQYF

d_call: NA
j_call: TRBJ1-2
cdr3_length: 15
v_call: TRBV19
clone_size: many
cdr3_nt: TGTGCCAGTAGTGGGACGTACTCCCAGTACGATGGCTACACCTTC
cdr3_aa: CASSGTYSQYDGYTF

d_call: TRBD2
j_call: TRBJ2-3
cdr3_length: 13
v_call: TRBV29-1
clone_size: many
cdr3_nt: TGCAGCGCAGCGGGGGACAGCACAGATACGCAGTATTTT
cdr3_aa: CSAAGDSTDTQYF

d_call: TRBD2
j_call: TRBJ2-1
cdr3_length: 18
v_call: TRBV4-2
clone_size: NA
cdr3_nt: TGTGCCAGCAGCCCAGTGGGGGCCGGGCGGGAGGCCTCAGGTGAGCAGTTCTTC
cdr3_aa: CASSPVGAGREASGEQFF

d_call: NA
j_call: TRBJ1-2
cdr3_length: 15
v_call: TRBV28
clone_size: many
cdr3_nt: TGTGCCAGCAGTTCAGGTGTGGGACGGCTCTATGGCTACACCTTC
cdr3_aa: CASSSGVGRLYGYTF

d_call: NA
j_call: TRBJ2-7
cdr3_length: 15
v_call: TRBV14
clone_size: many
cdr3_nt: TGTGCCAGCAGCCAAGCGGTTTGGGACGGCTACGAGCAGTACTTC
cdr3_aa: CASSQAVWDGYEQYF

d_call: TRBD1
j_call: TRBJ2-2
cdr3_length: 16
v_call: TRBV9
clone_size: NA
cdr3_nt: TGTGCCAGCAGCGGGAGGACAGGGCGGGACACCGGGGAGCTGTTTTTT
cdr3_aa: CASSGRTGRDTGELFF

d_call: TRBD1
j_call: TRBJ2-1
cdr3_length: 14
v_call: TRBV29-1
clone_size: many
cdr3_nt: TGCAGCGTTGGCGGGACAGGGAACTACAATGAGCAGTTCTTC
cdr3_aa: CSVGGTGNYNEQFF

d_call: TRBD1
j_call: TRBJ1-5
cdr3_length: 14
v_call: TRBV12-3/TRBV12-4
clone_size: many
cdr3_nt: TGTGCCAGCAGTTTTCAGGGGGCTGGTCAGCCCCAGCATTTT
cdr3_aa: CASSFQGAGQPQHF

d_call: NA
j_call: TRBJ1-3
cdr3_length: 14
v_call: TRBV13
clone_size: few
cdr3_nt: TGTGCCAGCAGCACCGGGGCGGCTGGAAACACCATATATTTT
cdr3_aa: CASSTGAAGNTIYF

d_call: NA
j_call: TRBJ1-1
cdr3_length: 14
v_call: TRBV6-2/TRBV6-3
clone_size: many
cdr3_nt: TGTGCCAGCAGTTACGACTCCATGAACACTGAAGCTTTCTTT
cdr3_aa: CASSYDSMNTEAFF

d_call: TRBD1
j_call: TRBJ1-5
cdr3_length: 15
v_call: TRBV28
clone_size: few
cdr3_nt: TGTGCCAGCAGTTTACAGACAGGGGTCGATCAGCCCCAGCATTTT
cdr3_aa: CASSLQTGVDQPQHF

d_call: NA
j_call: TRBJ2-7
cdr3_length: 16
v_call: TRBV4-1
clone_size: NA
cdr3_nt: TGCGCCAGCAGCCAAGTTTTGCAGGGCCAAAACTACGAGCAGTACTTC
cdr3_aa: CASSQVLQGQNYEQYF

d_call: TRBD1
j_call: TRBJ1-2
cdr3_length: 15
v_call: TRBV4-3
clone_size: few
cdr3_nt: TGCGCCAGCAGCCAAGAACAGGGGCCCATGTATGGCTACACCTTC
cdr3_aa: CASSQEQGPMYGYTF

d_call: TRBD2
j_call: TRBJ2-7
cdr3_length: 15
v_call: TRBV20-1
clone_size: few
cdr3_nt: TGCAGTGCTAGAGATGGGACTAGCGGATCGTACGAGCAGTACTTC
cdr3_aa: CSARDGTSGSYEQYF

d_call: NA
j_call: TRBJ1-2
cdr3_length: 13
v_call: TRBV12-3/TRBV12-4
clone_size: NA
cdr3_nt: TGTGCCAGCAGTTTAGAGGAAGCCTATGGCTACACCTTC
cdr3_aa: CASSLEEAYGYTF

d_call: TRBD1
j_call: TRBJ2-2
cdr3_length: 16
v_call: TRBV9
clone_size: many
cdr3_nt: TGTGCCAGCAGCGCTAAGGGGACAGGGTACGACGGGGAGCTGTTTTTT
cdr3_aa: CASSAKGTGYDGELFF

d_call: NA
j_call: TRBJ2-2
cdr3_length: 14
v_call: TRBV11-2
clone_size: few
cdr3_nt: TGTGCCAGCAGCCCACGACCTAGGGTCGGGGAGCTGTTTTTT
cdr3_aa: CASSPRPRVGELFF

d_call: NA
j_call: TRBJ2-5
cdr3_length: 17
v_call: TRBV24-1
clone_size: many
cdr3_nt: TGTGCCACCAGTGAGCAAGGCCGGGACAAGTTGTTGCAGACCCAGTACTTC
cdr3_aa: CATSEQGRDKLLQTQYF

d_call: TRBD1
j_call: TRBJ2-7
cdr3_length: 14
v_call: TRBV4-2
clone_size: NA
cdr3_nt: TGTGCCAGCAGCCCCGGGACAGAGAATTACGAGCAGTACTTC
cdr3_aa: CASSPGTENYEQYF

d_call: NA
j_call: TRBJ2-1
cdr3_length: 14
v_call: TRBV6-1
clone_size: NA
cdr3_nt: TGTACCAGCAGTGGTGGGTGGGGCGTTGATGAGCAGTTCTTC
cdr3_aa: CTSSGGWGVDEQFF

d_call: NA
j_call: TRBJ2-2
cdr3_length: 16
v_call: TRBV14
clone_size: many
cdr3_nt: TGTGCCAGCAGCCTCTGGACCGGGCCGGCCACCGGGGAGCTGTTTTTT
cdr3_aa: CASSLWTGPATGELFF

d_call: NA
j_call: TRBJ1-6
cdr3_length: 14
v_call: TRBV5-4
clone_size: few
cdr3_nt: TGTGCCAGCAGCTTGGTGACGGATAATTCACCCCTCCACTTT
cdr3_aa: CASSLVTDNSPLHF

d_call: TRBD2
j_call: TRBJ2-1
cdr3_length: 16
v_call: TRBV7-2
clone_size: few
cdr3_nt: TGTGCCAGCAGCTTAGTTTTAGCGGGATACTACAATGAGCAGTTCTTC
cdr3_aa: CASSLVLAGYYNEQFF

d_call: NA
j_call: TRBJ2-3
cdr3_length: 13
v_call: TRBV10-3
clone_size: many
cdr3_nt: TGTGCCATCAGCAGGGAGAGGACAGATACGCAGTATTTT
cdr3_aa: CAISRERTDTQYF

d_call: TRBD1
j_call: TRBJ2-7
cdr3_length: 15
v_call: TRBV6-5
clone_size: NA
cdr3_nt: TGTGCCAGCAGTTACTCCGGACAGGGGGCCTACGAGCAGTACTTC
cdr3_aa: CASSYSGQGAYEQYF

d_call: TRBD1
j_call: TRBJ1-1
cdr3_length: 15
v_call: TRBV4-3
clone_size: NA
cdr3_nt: TGCACCAGCAGCCAAGAGGGGACAGGGAACACTGAAGCTTTCTTT
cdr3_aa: CTSSQEGTGNTEAFF

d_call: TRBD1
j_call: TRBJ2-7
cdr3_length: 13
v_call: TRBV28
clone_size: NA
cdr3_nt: TGTGCCACCAAGACAGGGTCAGTCTACGAGCAGTACTTC
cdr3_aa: CATKTGSVYEQYF

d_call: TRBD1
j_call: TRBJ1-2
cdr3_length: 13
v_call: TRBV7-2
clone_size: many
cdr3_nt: TGTGCCAGCAGGCCGACAGGGGCTTATGGCTACACCTTC
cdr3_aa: CASRPTGAYGYTF

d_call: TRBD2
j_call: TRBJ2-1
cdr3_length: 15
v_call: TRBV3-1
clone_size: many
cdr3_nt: TGTGCCAGCAGCCCCGGGACTAGCGTGGCCAATGAGCAGTTCTTC
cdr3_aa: CASSPGTSVANEQFF

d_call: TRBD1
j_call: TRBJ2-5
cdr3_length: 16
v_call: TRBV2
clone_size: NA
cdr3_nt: TGTACCAGCAGTCGATCCCGGACAGGGGCAGCAGAGACCCAGTACTTC
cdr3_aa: CTSSRSRTGAAETQYF

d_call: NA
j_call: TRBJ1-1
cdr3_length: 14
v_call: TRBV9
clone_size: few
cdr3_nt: TGTGCCAGCAGCCGGGACTTTAGGAACACTGAAGCTTTCTTT
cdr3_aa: CASSRDFRNTEAFF

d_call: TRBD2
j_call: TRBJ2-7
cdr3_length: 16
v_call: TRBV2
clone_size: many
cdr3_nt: TGTGCCAGCAGCAACGTAATAGGCGGGGGAACCTACGAGCAGTACTTC
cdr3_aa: CASSNVIGGGTYEQYF

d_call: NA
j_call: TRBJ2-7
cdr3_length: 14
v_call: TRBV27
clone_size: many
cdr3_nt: TGTGCCAGCACTTCGTCCCGGTCGGACTACGAGCAGTACTTC
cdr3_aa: CASTSSRSDYEQYF

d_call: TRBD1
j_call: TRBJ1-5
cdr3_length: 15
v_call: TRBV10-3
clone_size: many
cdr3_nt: TGTGCCCCCCACTTGACAGGGAATGGCAATCAGCCCCAGCATTTT
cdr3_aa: CAPHLTGNGNQPQHF

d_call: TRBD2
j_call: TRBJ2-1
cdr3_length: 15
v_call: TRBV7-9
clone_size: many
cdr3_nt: TGTGCCAGCAGCACTGCGGGACTAGCATTATATGAGCAGTTCTTC
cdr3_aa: CASSTAGLALYEQFF

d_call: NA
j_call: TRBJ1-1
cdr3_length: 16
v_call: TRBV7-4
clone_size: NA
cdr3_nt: TGTGCCAGCAGCTTAGAGGCGACGAGGGGGGTTGCTGAAGCTTTCTTT
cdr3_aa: CASSLEATRGVAEAFF

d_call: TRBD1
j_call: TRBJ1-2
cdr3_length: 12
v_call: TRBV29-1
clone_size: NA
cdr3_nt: TGCAGCGTTGGTATGACAGGGGGAGGCTACACCTTC
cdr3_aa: CSVGMTGGGYTF

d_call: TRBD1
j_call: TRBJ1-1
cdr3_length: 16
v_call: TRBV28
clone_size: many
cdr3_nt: TGTGCCAGCAGCCGCGTCAGGGGGAAGCAGAACACTGAAGCTTTCTTT
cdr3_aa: CASSRVRGKQNTEAFF

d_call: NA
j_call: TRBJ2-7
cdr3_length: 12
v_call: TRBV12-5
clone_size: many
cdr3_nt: TGTGCTAGTGGTTTGTCCTCCTACGAGCAGTACTTC
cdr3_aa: CASGLSSYEQYF

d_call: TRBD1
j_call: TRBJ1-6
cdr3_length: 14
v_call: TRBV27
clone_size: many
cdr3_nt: TGTGCCAGCACCCGGGACAGGCTCAATTCACCCCTCCACTTT
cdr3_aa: CASTRDRLNSPLHF

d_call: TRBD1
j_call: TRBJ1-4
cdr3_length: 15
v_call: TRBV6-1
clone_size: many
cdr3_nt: TGTGCCAGCAGTGAGCTTCGACAGGGAGATGAAAAACTGTTTTTT
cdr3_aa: CASSELRQGDEKLFF

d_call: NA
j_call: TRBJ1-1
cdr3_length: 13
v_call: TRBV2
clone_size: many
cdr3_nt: TGTGCCAGCAGGGACGGAATGAACACTGAAGCTTTCTTT
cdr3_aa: CASRDGMNTEAFF

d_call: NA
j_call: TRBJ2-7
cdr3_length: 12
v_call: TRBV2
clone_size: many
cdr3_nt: TGTGCCAGCAGTTCCGCAATCTACGAGCAGTACTTC
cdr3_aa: CASSSAIYEQYF

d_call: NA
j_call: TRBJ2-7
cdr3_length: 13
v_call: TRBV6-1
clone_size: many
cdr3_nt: TGTGCCAGCAGTGACCCCGGGGTCCACGAGCAGTACTTC
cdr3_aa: CASSDPGVHEQYF

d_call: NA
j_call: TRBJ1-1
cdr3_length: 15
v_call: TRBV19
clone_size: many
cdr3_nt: TGTGCCAGTAGTATAGTAGGAGGGACGAACACTGAAGCTTTCTTT
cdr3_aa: CASSIVGGTNTEAFF

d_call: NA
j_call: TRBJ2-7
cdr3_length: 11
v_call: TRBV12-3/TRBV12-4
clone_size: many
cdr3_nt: TGTGCCAGCAGCCTCGATCACGAGCAGTACTTC
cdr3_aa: CASSLDHEQYF